Each of the 27 T cell receptor beta chains below was sequenced from the same sample in a study of T cell responses to AZD1222 COVID-19 vaccine (dated by TCRdb to the early 2020s). Receptor libraries were prepared by the immunoSEQ multiplex PCR assay. What TCRdb holds here is the immuneACCESS table cut down to in-frame rearrangements. Part of the clones is not present; checked against another copy, under half of the missing clones reflect an unresolved V gene, and the others are unexplained. The table for this sample lists 85,000 to 100,000 clones; about 72% of them were counted only once. The top ten hold roughly 20% of the sample. The time point label for this specimen denotes: baseline before first vaccination. The sequences come from peripheral blood, collected on day 0 of AZD1222 vaccination. Receptors originate from an adult in good health.

This chain links TRBV4-2 with TRBJ2-3; the D is unclear. Trimming pared 2 bases from V and 1 base from J, leaving 10 bases between. The CDR3 has 15 amino acids. Per germline, CDR1 LGHNA and CDR2 YNFKEQ. The CDR3 coding sequence is TGTGCCAGCAGCCAACCTTCGCAGGGCACAGATACGCAGTATTTT. This gives the protein CASSQPSQGTDTQYF.

The rearrangement joins TRBV7-9 to TRBJ2-5; D possibly matches TRBD1 or TRBD2 (5 bases each). This CDR3 is 14 amino acids long. The V gene's germline CDR1 is SEHNR and CDR2 FQNEAQ (reference sequence). The germline V and J ends were trimmed by 5 bases and 4 bases, with 14 bases remaining between them. DNA for the CDR3: TGTGCCAGCAGCCCACCTGGGGGAGCAGAGACCCAGTACTTC. This encodes CASSPPGGAETQYF.

The V call is TRBV7-7, the J call TRBJ2-1; the match to TRBD2 covers 13 bases. Per germline, CDR1 SSHAT and CDR2 FNYEAQ (reference sequence). The CDR3 extends over 15 amino acids. Trimming removed 5 bases from V and 9 bases from J; junction bases left unmatched: 7. The CDR3: CASSPGLAGVFEQFF. The DNA for the CDR3 is TGTGCCAGCAGCCCCGGACTAGCGGGAGTGTTTGAGCAGTTCTTC.

The rearrangement joins TRBV28 to TRBJ1-2; TRBD1 agrees at 9 bases. J lost 8 bases, V lost 1 base, and 8 bases had no gene match. From germline, CDR1 is MDHEN and CDR2 SYDVKM. The CDR3 loop spans 15 amino acids. The CDR3 region is CASSLSSGQGLGYTF. The CDR3 nucleotides read TGTGCCAGCAGTTTATCTTCGGGACAGGGCTTAGGCTACACCTTC.

The chain uses TRBV10-3 and TRBJ2-1; 7 bases match TRBD1. J was trimmed by 7 bases and V by 3 bases; bases with no gene match: 18. The CDR3 is 18 residues long. Germline V gene sequence: CDR1 ENHRY, CDR2 SYGVKD. Here the CDR3 reads CAISDRQGKRGLGNEQFF. CDR3 coding DNA: TGTGCCATCAGTGACCGACAGGGAAAAAGAGGGCTAGGTAATGAGCAGTTCTTC.

The rearrangement joins TRBV10-3 to TRBJ2-7, with 9 bases fitting TRBD1. The CDR3 sequence is 17 residues long. Germline CDR1 reads ENHRY; CDR2 reads SYGVKD. Trimming removed 1 base from V and 5 bases from J; junction bases left unmatched: 12. CDR3 nucleotide sequence: TGTGCCATCAGTGAGTGGGGTCCGGGACAGGGTACCGACGAGCAGTACTTC. It codes for CAISEWGPGQGTDEQYF.

The chain joins TRBV5-4 to TRBJ2-1; 11 bases match TRBD2. This CDR3 is built from 16 residues. The germline V gene has CDR1 SGHNT and CDR2 YYREEE (reference sequence). V lost 2 bases, J lost 4 bases, and 5 bases stayed unmatched. The CDR3 protein is CASSFYGTSGYNEQFF. The DNA of the CDR3 is TGTGCCAGCAGCTTTTACGGGACTAGCGGTTACAATGAGCAGTTCTTC.

V gene TRBV19 combines with J gene TRBJ2-1, with 7 bases that match TRBD2. The CDR3 spans 13 residues. V lost 4 bases and J lost 8; bases outside the gene matches: 5. Per the germline V gene, CDR1 is LNHDA and CDR2 is SQIVND (reference sequence). The CDR3 is CASSTTGGDEQFF. The CDR3 DNA follows: TGTGCCAGTAGTACGACTGGGGGGGATGAGCAGTTCTTC. The full variable domain, with the rest looked up from reference TRBV19 and TRBJ2-1, is DGGITQSPKYLFRKEGQNVTLSCEQNLNHDAMYWYRQDPGQGLRLIYYSQIVNDFQKGDIAEGYSVSREKKESFPLTVTSAQKNPTAFYLCASSTTGGDEQFFGPGTRLTVL.

The chain employs TRBV7-6 and TRBJ2-7; D uncertain. Per germline, CDR1 SGHVS and CDR2 FNYEAQ. This CDR3 contains 15 residues. V lost 5 bases and J lost 3, with 17 bases in between. The CDR3 DNA reads as TGTGCCAGCAGCCGAACTTCTCTGTCAGGCTACGAGCAGTACTTC. Its translation: CASSRTSLSGYEQYF.

This clone has only a few counts. The chain is built from TRBV18 and TRBJ2-1; 9 bases are shared with TRBD2. This CDR3 has 17 residues. Germline CDR1 reads KGHSH; CDR2 reads LQKENI. V was pared by 1 base and J by 6 bases, with 10 bases of the junction left unmatched. The CDR3, as DNA: TGTGCCAGCTCACCACGGTTGGCCGGGACTAGCCGCAATGAGCAGTTCTTC. It yields the protein CASSPRLAGTSRNEQFF. The full variable domain, completed using reference TRBV18 and TRBJ2-1, is NAGVMQNPRHLVRRRGQEARLRCSPMKGHSHVYWYRQLPEEGLKFMVYLQKENIIDESGMPKERFSAEFPKEGPSILRIQQVVRGDSAAYFCASSPRLAGTSRNEQFFGPGTRLTVL.

The rearrangement joins TRBV4-2 to TRBJ2-3, with a weak D call TRBD1 (6 bases). Germline V CDR1 and CDR2: LGHNA, YNFKEQ. V shed 5 bases and J shed 2 bases, with 14 bases lying between them. This CDR3 comprises 15 residues. The CDR3 bases are TGTGCCAGCAGCTCCGGGACAACATTCACAGATACGCAGTATTTT. Its translation is CASSSGTTFTDTQYF.

This clone has a single count. The J gene is TRBJ2-7, the V gene TRBV4-2, with 7 bases lining up with TRBD2. Per the germline V gene, CDR1 is LGHNA and CDR2 is YNFKEQ. The CDR3 is 14 amino acids. The trim removed 4 bases at V and 2 bases at J, leaving 5 bases unmatched. CDR3 loop: CASSPQGRAYEQYF. The CDR3 bases are TGTGCCAGCAGCCCTCAAGGGAGGGCCTACGAGCAGTACTTC.

This sequence joins TRBV6-5 and TRBJ2-5; 10 bases are shared with TRBD2. Germline values: CDR1 MNHEY, CDR2 SVGAGI. V shed 9 bases and J 9 bases; nucleotides not matched to a gene: 7. CDR3 length: 12 residues. The chain's CDR3 is CASNLAGAAQYF. The CDR3 DNA reads TGTGCCAGTAACCTAGCGGGAGCGGCCCAGTACTTC.

This clone has a single count. The gene calls are TRBV19 and TRBJ1-1; D is possibly TRBD1 (5 bases). Germline-derived CDR1 and CDR2 are LNHDA and SQIVND (reference sequence). There are 14 residues in the CDR3. Trimming cost V 4 bases and J 6 bases, with 15 bases left between them. CDR3 in amino acids: CASSTGRADSEAFF. The CDR3 DNA follows: TGTGCCAGTAGTACCGGCAGGGCAGACTCTGAAGCTTTCTTT.

The chain combines TRBV5-1 with TRBJ1-2; D ambiguous. Germline CDR1 is SGHRS and CDR2 is YFSETQ. CDR3 length: 14 amino acids. V shed 3 bases and J shed 0 bases, with 9 bases lying between them. The CDR3 is CASSSSSSNYGYTF. DNA of the CDR3: TGCGCCAGCAGCTCTAGCTCCTCTAACTATGGCTACACCTTC.

This chain connects TRBV5-4 to TRBJ1-1; D is undetermined. This CDR3 is 15 amino acids long. V was clipped by 1 base and J by 0 bases, with 10 bases between them. CDR1 SGHNT and CDR2 YYREEE come from the germline V gene (reference sequence). In nucleotides, the CDR3 is TGTGCCAGCAGCTTGAGCAGAGCCTTGAACACTGAAGCTTTCTTT. Amino acid sequence: CASSLSRALNTEAFF.

This clone has a count of ten or more. The chain joins TRBV6-5 to TRBJ2-2; 7 nucleotides match TRBD2. V lost 2 bases to trimming and J lost 7 bases; unmatched junction nucleotides: 4. CDR1 MNHEY and CDR2 SVGAGI come from the germline V gene. The CDR3 runs to 14 residues. The CDR3 bases are TGTGCCAGCAGTTACAGGGAGGGTTTCGGGGAGCTGTTTTTT. Its protein is CASSYREGFGELFF.

The genes are TRBV6-5 and TRBJ2-3; D unclear. Trimming removed 7 bases from V and 2 bases from J, with 13 bases in between. Germline V gene data show CDR1 as MNHEY and CDR2 as SVGAGI. The CDR3 is 14 amino acids. The CDR3 is CASITQRLTDTQYF. The CDR3 DNA sequence: TGTGCCAGCATTACTCAGCGTCTCACAGATACGCAGTATTTT.

Regarding this clone: Other DNA sequences in the same sample also yield this CDR3. The chain joins TRBV5-1 to TRBJ2-7; D might be TRBD2 (5 bases). V lost 0 bases and J lost 4, with 8 bases in between. The CDR3 is made up of 13 amino acids. Germline V gene data show CDR1 as SGHRS and CDR2 as YFSETQ. CDR3 residues: CASSLERAYEQYF. The DNA for the CDR3 is TGCGCCAGCAGCTTGGAGAGGGCGTACGAGCAGTACTTC.

The sample holds one count of this clone. CDR3 sequence: CASSGAGVYEQYF. The CDR3, as DNA: TGCGCCAGCAGCGGGGCAGGCGTCTACGAGCAGTACTTC. V gene TRBV5-1 combines with J gene TRBJ2-7, with D possibly matching TRBD1 (5 bases). Between the trimmed V and J ends, which lost 4 bases and 3 bases, there was a span of 11 bases. Germline CDR1 is SGHRS and CDR2 is YFSETQ. This CDR3 region has 13 residues.

V and J are TRBV15 and TRBJ1-5; possibly TRBD1 for D (5 bases). The V gene's germline CDR1 is LNHNV and CDR2 YYDKDF (reference sequence). The CDR3 totals 15 residues. V lost 0 bases and J lost 3, with 9 bases in between. CDR3 DNA: TGTGCCACCAGCAGAGATGGCAGGGCCAATCAGCCCCAGCATTTT. It specifies CATSRDGRANQPQHF.

In this sample, this clone turned up a few times. V gene TRBV23-1 combines with J gene TRBJ1-2; perhaps TRBD1 as D (6 bases). TRBV23-1 is assigned to the ORF class and has an uncertain function. Trimming pared 6 bases from V and 6 bases from J, leaving 8 bases between. The CDR3 loop spans 11 amino acids. CDR3 sequence: CASRDSDGYTF. The CDR3 DNA sequence: TGCGCCAGCAGGGACAGCGATGGCTACACCTTC.

DNA of the CDR3: TGTGCCAGCAGCAAAGGGGGGAAGGGAGGGGGAGAGACCCAGTACTTC. Amino acid sequence: CASSKGGKGGGETQYF. The rearrangement uses TRBV21-1 and TRBJ2-5; the table's D gene call, TRBD2, was not cross checked with the DNA. TRBV21-1 represents a pseudogene. The CDR3 runs 16 residues.

The genes are TRBV7-6 and TRBJ2-6; TRBD1 matches 7 bases. V lost 6 bases to trimming and J lost 2 bases; unmatched junction nucleotides: 4. Germline loops: CDR1 SGHVS, CDR2 FNYEAQ. CDR3 length equals 15 residues. CDR3 region: CASSLTGAGANVLTF. CDR3 in DNA: TGTGCCAGCAGTCTAACAGGGGCTGGGGCCAACGTCCTGACTTTC.

There are a few counts of this clone. This chain joins TRBV11-3 and TRBJ2-1; 12 bases are shared with TRBD2. The CDR3 contains 14 residues. Germline-derived CDR1 and CDR2 are SGHNT and YENEEA. Trimming removed 9 bases from V and 0 bases from J; junction bases left unmatched: 0. The CDR3 coding sequence is TGTGCCAGACTAGCGGGGGGCTCCTACAATGAGCAGTTCTTC. This codes for CARLAGGSYNEQFF.

This clone has more than one count but fewer than ten. In nucleotides, the CDR3 is TGTGCCAGCAGCTTAGCGGGAAGGGGCAATGCTTATAGGGCACCCCTCCACTTT. It translates to CASSLAGRGNAYRAPLHF. The chain carries TRBV11-3 and TRBJ1-6; maybe TRBD1 (5 bases). The CDR3 is made up of 18 amino acids. Germline CDR1 is SGHNT and CDR2 is YENEEA. V was shortened by 1 base and J by 11 bases, with 24 bases between the two germline ends.

This chain joins TRBV19 and TRBJ1-1, with 7 bases matching TRBD1. The CDR3 has 15 amino acids. The V and J ends lost 5 bases and 6 bases, in that order; junction bases with no gene match: 12. Germline V CDR1 and CDR2: LNHDA, SQIVND (reference sequence). In DNA, the CDR3 is TGTGCCAGTAGTTCAGTCCCCCGGGACAGTTCTGAAGCTTTCTTT. Protein sequence: CASSSVPRDSSEAFF.